This T cell receptor beta chain was profiled in a study of shared clonotypes between healthy human individuals. Study overall: Three CD4 naive, three CD4 memory, two CD8 naive and one CD8 memory plate were used per donor. Study-wide results and caveats: In general, naive subsets displayed greater estimated richness than memory subsets did. Non-shared clonotypes were found to have lower generation probabilities than the clonotypes that were shared by all four of the sorted-subset donors. Clonotype sharing levels among donors were expected to vary with sequencing depth.

Terminally differentiated effector memory CD45RA+ cells were excluded by CCR7 positive selection of CD45RO-negative cells. This CDR3 contains 12 residues. Germline values: CDR1 MGHRA, CDR2 YSYEKL. The V and J ends lost 7 bases and 4 bases respectively, with 7 bases between them. As to this clone: Its antigen is unknown.

Sequenced by immunoSEQ multiplex PCR; TCRdb stores in-frame clones only, minus some. The table lists around 2,000,000 clones, roughly 91% of them singletons, with around 1.7% in the top ten. This receptor was identified in a man between 18 and 35 years old in good health. Some clones in this sample may be carry-over from other donors' samples. V gene TRBV4-1 combines with J gene TRBJ2-2; D ambiguous. The sample taken for sequencing was naive CD8+ T cells from PBMCs. The CDR3 DNA follows: TGCGCCAGCACTTCCCCCACCGGGGAGCTGTTTTTT. It is translated as CASTSPTGELFF.